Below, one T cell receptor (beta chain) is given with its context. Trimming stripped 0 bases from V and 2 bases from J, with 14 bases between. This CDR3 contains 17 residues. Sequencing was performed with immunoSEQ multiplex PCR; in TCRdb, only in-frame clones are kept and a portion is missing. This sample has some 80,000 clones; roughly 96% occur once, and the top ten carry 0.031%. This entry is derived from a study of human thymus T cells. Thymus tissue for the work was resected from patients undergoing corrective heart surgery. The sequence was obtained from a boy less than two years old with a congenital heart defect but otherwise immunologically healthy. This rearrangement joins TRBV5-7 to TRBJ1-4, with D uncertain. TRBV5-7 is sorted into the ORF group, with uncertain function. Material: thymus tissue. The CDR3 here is CASSLGVASWTNEKLFF. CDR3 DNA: TGTGCCAGCAGCTTGGGAGTCGCGAGCTGGACTAATGAAAAACTGTTTTTT.